These 20 T cell receptor beta chains were all obtained from the same sample, sequenced in a study of T cells in Graves' hyperthyroidism and ophthalmopathy. Amplified TCR beta CDR3 regions came from RNA transcripts. With the HTBI primer set, the TCR CDR3 went through a first round of RT-PCR. TCRdb independently ran MiXCR on the multiplex PCR reads; one entry per CDR3 protein. The sample contains around 450,000 distinct CDR3 sequences, 15% to 18% of which appear only once. The sequencing sample was made of blood. Receptors originate from a woman under 30 with Graves' hyperthyroidism.

There are many counts of this clonotype. The genes are TRBV11-2 and TRBJ1-1; D gene unclear. The V and J ends lost 3 bases and 11 bases respectively, with 16 bases between them. The CDR3 spans 13 residues. Per the germline V gene, CDR1 is SGHAT and CDR2 is FQNNGV. CDR3 loop: CASSLGYRYAAFF. The DNA for the CDR3 is TGTGCCAGCAGCTTGGGGTACCGCTATGCGGCTTTCTTT.

This clonotype was detected ten times or more. The chain links TRBV24-1 to TRBJ2-3, with TRBD1 matching 10 bases. CDR3 length equals 15 residues. Unmatched junction bases numbered 5, after V lost 3 bases and J lost 6 bases. Looked up from germline, CDR1 is KGHDR and CDR2 is SFDVKD. The CDR3 region is CATSDPTGGADTQYF. CDR3 nucleotides: TGTGCCACCAGTGATCCGACAGGGGGCGCGGATACGCAGTATTTT.

The table lists this clonotype with a few counts. The rearrangement links TRBV29-1 to TRBJ2-1; TRBD2 matches 10 bases. The CDR3 extends over 15 amino acids. The germline CDR1 and CDR2 sequences are SQVTM and ANQGSEA. J lost 4 bases, V lost 3 bases, and 6 bases had no gene match. The CDR3 DNA is TGCAGCGTTGATGGACTAGCGGAACCATACAATGAGCAGTTCTTC. Protein sequence: CSVDGLAEPYNEQFF.

A remark on this clonotype: This sequence may be a read error, since a much larger clone differs from it by one base. The V and J genes are TRBV9 and TRBJ2-1; 10 bases are a match to TRBD2. Germline assignment: CDR1 SGDLS and CDR2 YYNGEE. The CDR3 length is 15 residues. The DNA for the CDR3 is TGTGCCAGCAGCCTTAGCGGGGGGAACTACAATAAGCAGTTCTTC. It codes for CASSLSGGNYNKQFF.

Ten or more counts support this clonotype. The J gene is TRBJ2-7, the V gene TRBV10-3, with TRBD1 matching over 7 bases. Germline V gives CDR1 ENHRY, CDR2 SYGVKD. V lost 4 bases, J lost 3 bases, and 3 bases stayed unmatched. CDR3 size: 13 residues. In DNA, the CDR3 is TGTGCCATCAGTGGAAGACAGGGCTACGAGCAGTACTTC. This encodes CAISGRQGYEQYF.

The table lists this clonotype with many counts. CDR3: CASSFMGGPHYNEQFF. CDR3 in DNA: TGTGCCAGCAGCTTTATGGGGGGTCCACATTACAATGAGCAGTTCTTC. The chain is built from TRBV7-2 and TRBJ2-1; perhaps TRBD2 as D (6 bases). The CDR3 is made up of 16 amino acids. Looked up from germline, CDR1 is SGHTA and CDR2 is FQGNSA. Between the trimmed V and J ends, which lost 3 bases and 4 bases, there was a span of 16 bases.

This clonotype was detected only a few times. This chain uses TRBV13 with TRBJ2-1; 8 positions agree with TRBD1. This CDR3 is built from 14 residues. V gave up 5 bases and J gave up 6 bases; unmatched junction bases: 6. Germline CDR1 is PRHDT and CDR2 is FYEKMQ (reference sequence). The CDR3 DNA reads as TGTGCCAGCAGCCTCCTGACAGGGGCCAATGAGCAGTTCTTC. This translates into CASSLLTGANEQFF.

This clonotype was seen many times. This sequence joins TRBV15 and TRBJ2-3, with D perhaps TRBD1 (6 bases). This CDR3 region has 17 residues. Per germline, CDR1 LNHNV and CDR2 YYDKDF (reference sequence). Deletions cut 0 bases from V and 2 bases from J, with 15 bases between. This chain's CDR3 is CATSRDSGQFSTDTQYF. CDR3 nucleotide sequence: TGTGCCACCAGCAGAGACTCGGGACAATTCTCCACAGATACGCAGTATTTT. The full variable domain, completed using reference TRBV15 and TRBJ2-3, is DAMVIQNPRYQVTQFGKPVTLSCSQTLNHNVMYWYQQKSSQAPKLLFHYYDKDFNNEADTPDNFQSRRPNTSFCFLDIRSPGLGDTAMYLCATSRDSGQFSTDTQYFGPGTRLTVL.

Many counts were recorded for this clonotype. V gene TRBV10-3 combines with J gene TRBJ2-5, with 13 bases that match TRBD2. The V gene end was trimmed by 4 bases and the J gene end by 5 bases; junction bases not matched to a gene: 1. Per germline, CDR1 ENHRY and CDR2 SYGVKD. This CDR3 contains 14 residues. CDR3 sequence (DNA): TGTGCCATCAGTGGGACTAGCGGGAGTGAGACCCAGTACTTC. Protein product: CAISGTSGSETQYF.

This clonotype was seen many times. V gene TRBV2 combines with J gene TRBJ2-3; 9 bases match TRBD2. With V trimmed by 7 bases and J by 0 bases, 8 bases remained unmatched. The germline V gene encodes CDR1 SNHLY and CDR2 FYNNEI. This CDR3 contains 16 residues. CDR3 region: CASISGRVTSTDTQYF. The DNA for the CDR3 is TGTGCCAGCATTAGCGGGAGAGTGACTAGCACAGATACGCAGTATTTT.

This clonotype was counted ten times or more. The chain recombines TRBV7-9 with TRBJ2-5; D possibly corresponds to TRBD1 (6 bases). CDR1 SEHNR and CDR2 FQNEAQ come from the germline V gene (reference sequence). Trimming removed 1 base at V and 2 bases at J, with 14 bases between. The CDR3 is 16 amino acids. CDR3 DNA sequence: TGTGCCAGCAGCTTAGTAAAATGGGACAAACAAGAGACCCAGTACTTC. It translates to CASSLVKWDKQETQYF. Filled out from reference TRBV7-9 and TRBJ2-5, the complete variable domain reads DTGVSQNPRHKITKRGQNVTFRCDPISEHNRLYWYRQTLGQGPEFLTYFQNEAQLEKSRLLSDRFSAERPKGSFSTLEIQRTEQGDSAMYLCASSLVKWDKQETQYFGPGTRLLVL.

In this sample, this clonotype turned up many times. The V call is TRBV7-2, the J call TRBJ1-5; TRBD1 is a possible D gene (5 bases). V was trimmed by 3 bases and J by 0 bases, leaving 9 bases between them. CDR1 SGHTA and CDR2 FQGNSA come from the germline V gene. CDR3 size: 15 residues. The CDR3 region has the DNA TGTGCCAGCAGCTTGGGGGTCTATAGCAATCAGCCCCAGCATTTT. The encoded protein is CASSLGVYSNQPQHF.

J is TRBJ2-3 and V is TRBV30, with 11 bases fitting TRBD1. Germline CDR1 and CDR2: GTSNPN and SVGIG (reference sequence). This CDR3 comprises 13 residues. The J segment lost 5 bases and the V segment lost 8 bases, leaving 6 bases of the junction unmatched. The CDR3 loop reads CAGRTGGEDTQYF. CDR3 in DNA: TGTGCCGGAAGGACAGGGGGCGAAGATACGCAGTATTTT.

This clonotype was observed a handful of times. The rearrangement links TRBV20-1 to TRBJ1-1, with D perhaps TRBD1 (5 bases). The CDR3 contains 12 residues. CDR1 is DFQATT, CDR2 SNEGSKA, per germline (reference sequence). The V gene lost 2 bases and the J gene lost 6 bases, with 10 bases spanning the gap. The CDR3 DNA sequence: TGCAGTGCTAGACCACGGGGGGCTGAAGCTTTCTTT. It translates to CSARPRGAEAFF.

The CDR3 coding sequence is TGTGCCAGCAGCCCGGGTTTACGGGGGGGCAGCACCTACGAGCAGTACTTC. Translated, it gives CASSPGLRGGSTYEQYF. The rearrangement uses TRBV11-2 and TRBJ2-7; TRBD2 matches at 8 bases. This CDR3 contains 17 residues. J gave up 2 bases and V 5 bases, and 14 bases lay outside the gene matches. Germline CDR1 and CDR2: SGHAT and FQNNGV.

This clonotype was detected many times. J is TRBJ1-2 and V is TRBV15; 8 bases map to TRBD1. The CDR3 consists of 14 residues. V was clipped by 0 bases and J by 7 bases; unmatched bases: 4. From germline, CDR1 is LNHNV and CDR2 YYDKDF (reference sequence). CDR3 protein: CATSRDPGGVGYTF. The CDR3 region has the DNA TGTGCCACCAGCAGAGACCCAGGGGGCGTTGGCTACACCTTC.

V and J are TRBV6-5 and TRBJ2-1, with D maybe TRBD2 (7 bases). Germline V gene data show CDR1 as MNHEY and CDR2 as SVGAGI. V was shortened by 2 bases and J by 5 bases, with 19 bases between the two germline ends. The CDR3 spans 17 residues. The CDR3 spells CASSYPRGADLNNEQFF. CDR3 nucleotide sequence: TGTGCCAGCAGTTACCCCCGGGGGGCAGACCTTAACAATGAGCAGTTCTTC.

In this sample, this clonotype turned up a few times. The genes are TRBV4-3 and TRBJ2-5, with TRBD1 identical over 9 bases. CDR1 and CDR2 (germline): LGHNA, YSLEER. Trimming took 0 bases from V and 0 from J; bases not matched to a gene: 5. The CDR3 covers 17 residues. The CDR3 region is CASSQDWRDRDQETQYF. The DNA for the CDR3 is TGCGCCAGCAGCCAAGATTGGCGGGACAGGGACCAAGAGACCCAGTACTTC.

For this clonotype: This may come from a read error, since a much larger clone is one base off. The CDR3 region has the DNA TGTGCCAGCAGTTGCTTCGCGGGAGGGCCTTACGAGCAGTACTTC. Translated, it gives CASSCFAGGPYEQYF. The chain links TRBV6-2 or TRBV6-3 to TRBJ2-7; 9 nucleotides line up with TRBD2. Germline V gene data show CDR1 as MNHEY and CDR2 as SVGEGT. After removal of 4 bases from V and 4 bases from J, the junction contained 8 bases not matched to a gene. This CDR3 is 15 amino acids long.

This clonotype was picked up a small number of times. The V gene is TRBV10-3, the J gene TRBJ2-1; TRBD2 matches 9 bases. The germline CDR1 and CDR2 sequences are ENHRY and SYGVKD. This CDR3 is built from 15 residues. V shed 7 bases and J 9 bases; nucleotides not matched to a gene: 13. The CDR3 region has the DNA TGTGCCATCAACGTAGGCGGGAGGGGGTCGCCTGAGCAGTTCTTC. It yields the protein CAINVGGRGSPEQFF.